This T cell receptor beta chain was identified during a study of cytotoxic CD8 clonotypes in ibrutinib-treated CLL. TCRdb's table, derived via immunoSEQ multiplex PCR, lists solely in-frame clones and lacks some. The sample holds a few hundred thousand clones; roughly 85% are singletons and the top ten take more than 6%. This CDR3 is 17 amino acids long. The germline V and J ends were trimmed by 3 bases and 4 bases, with 18 bases remaining between them. The V gene's germline CDR1 is MDHEN and CDR2 SYDVKM. The rearrangement uses TRBV28 and TRBJ2-2, with D maybe TRBD1 (5 bases). The origin of this receptor is a human donor with chronic lymphocytic leukemia. The source was PBMCs, collected before ibrutinib treatment. The CDR3 loop reads CASSFLQGILRTGELFF. The CDR3 coding sequence is TGTGCCAGCAGTTTCCTTCAGGGAATCCTTCGCACCGGGGAGCTGTTTTTT.